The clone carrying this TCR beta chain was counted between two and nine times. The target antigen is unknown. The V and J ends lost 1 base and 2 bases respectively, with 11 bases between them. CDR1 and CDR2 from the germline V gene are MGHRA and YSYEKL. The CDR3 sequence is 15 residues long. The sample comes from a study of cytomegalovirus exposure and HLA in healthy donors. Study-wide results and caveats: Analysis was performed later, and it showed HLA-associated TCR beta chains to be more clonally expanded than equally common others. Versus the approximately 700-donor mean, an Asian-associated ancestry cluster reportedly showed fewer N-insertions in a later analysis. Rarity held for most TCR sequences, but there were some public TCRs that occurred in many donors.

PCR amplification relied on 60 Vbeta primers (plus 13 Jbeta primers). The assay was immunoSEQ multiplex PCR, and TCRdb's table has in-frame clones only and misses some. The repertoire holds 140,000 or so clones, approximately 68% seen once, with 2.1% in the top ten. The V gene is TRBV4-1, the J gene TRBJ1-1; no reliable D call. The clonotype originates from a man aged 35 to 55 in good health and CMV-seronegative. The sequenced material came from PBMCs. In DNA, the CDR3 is TGCGCCAGCAGCCAAGTGGAGGTCCATAACACTGAAGCTTTCTTT. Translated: CASSQVEVHNTEAFF.